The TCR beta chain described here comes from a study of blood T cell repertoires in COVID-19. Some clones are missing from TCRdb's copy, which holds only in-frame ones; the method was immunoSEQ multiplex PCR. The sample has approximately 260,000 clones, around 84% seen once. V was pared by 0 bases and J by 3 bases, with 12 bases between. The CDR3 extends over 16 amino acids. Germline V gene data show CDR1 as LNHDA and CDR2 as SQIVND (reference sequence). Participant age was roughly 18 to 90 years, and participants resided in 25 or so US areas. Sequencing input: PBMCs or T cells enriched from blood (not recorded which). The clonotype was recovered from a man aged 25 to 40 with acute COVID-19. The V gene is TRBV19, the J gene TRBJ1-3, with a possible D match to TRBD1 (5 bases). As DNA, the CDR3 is TGTGCCAGTAGTATAGATCGGGGGTCCGATGGAAACACCATATATTTT. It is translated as CASSIDRGSDGNTIYF.